This TCR beta chain appears in the sequencing data of a study of blood T cells in healthy people across ages. About the study: Template-switching capture recovered about one barcoded beta molecule per two T cells.

V was clipped by 5 bases and J by 10 bases, with 9 bases between them. The CDR3 runs 12 residues. The germline V gene has CDR1 SGHTA and CDR2 FQGNSA. The use of a sample-barcoded 5' primer and a J-beta primer mix characterized a second PCR of 7 to 11 cycles. Each sample yielded at least 2.5 million CDR3-containing paired-end reads. TCRdb recomputed calls from the 5' RACE reads with MiXCR, one row per CDR3 protein. This sample has 750,000 to 950,000 distinct CDR3 sequences, with 29% found just once. This clonotype was picked up a small number of times. The antigen is undetermined. Study-wide points: In long-lived donors, naive CD4+ cell counts and diversity exceeded those of aged donors.

These records were also assigned to another study, of T cells of mothers and their children. Per that paper: Inherited differences only slightly affect thymic shaping of TCR recombination output.

Sequenced input: blood. This chain connects TRBV7-2 to TRBJ1-6; possibly TRBD1 for D (5 bases). The sequence was obtained from a woman between 40 and 50 years old in good health. CDR3 bases: TGTGCCAGCAGCCTTACAGGATCACCCCTCCACTTT. It encodes CASSLTGSPLHF.